The source of this TCR beta chain is a study of blood T cell repertoires in COVID-19 (TCRdb year 2020). Turning to the overall study: The collaborator samples originated in the United States, Italy and Spain and spanned the acute and convalescent phases of COVID-19. Nearly every sample came with metadata listing a de-identified subject ID, COVID-19 status, age in years and sex. Samples were obtained from the ongoing ImmuneRACE study (first 160 participants) and from 1,200 or so subjects provided by 6 global collaborators. HLA class I and class II types, where available, came from metadata supplied by the sample provider rather than from assay-based typing. The material from the prospective study consisted of cDNA or gDNA derived from T cells, B-cell-depleted T cells, or PBMCs. The repertoires were released in a freely available public database intended as a resource for research on the immune response to SARS-CoV-2. Deeply sampled blood TCRbeta repertoires from subjects exposed to, actively infected with, or recovered from COVID-19 were included in the dataset.

TCRbeta CDR3 regions were amplified from genomic DNA using the immunoSEQ Assay, a bias-controlled multiplex PCR. As for the authors' bioinformatics: Within the assay, amplification of reference gene primers was used to estimate how many nucleated cells each sample contained. To quantify the absolute abundance of each unique TCRbeta CDR3 rearrangement, sequence reads were collapsed and filtered. For each sample, productive Simpson clonality was calculated as the square root of Simpson's diversity index across productive rearrangements. Here the immuneACCESS table is served through TCRdb, limited to in-frame sequences with V and J called. Missing clones are a known gap in these copies; in checked studies unresolved V genes cover under half, and the rest lacks a known reason. The V and J calls and clone size come from that table; D and trimming were worked out from the DNA. In all, the sample holds 55,000 to 80,000 clones, and around 88% of those were seen once. About 12% of the sample rests with the top ten.

Overall study outcomes, separate from this receptor: How much clinical and demographic metadata was included differed by source and by participant, and the metadata was provided uncurated.

The count of this clone is one. The clone's antigen remains unknown. The record has no base qualities; no much larger clone is one base away. Trimmed from V: 4 bases; trimmed from J: 5 bases; junction bases lacking a gene match: 16. The germline V gene specifies SGDLS as CDR1 and YYNGEE as CDR2. CDR3 length: 19 amino acids, cysteine to phenylalanine. The only DNA kept is the CDR3, 57 bases in frame from the first base. Whole blood was collected in K2EDTA tubes by collaborating institutions according to the institutions' own protocols. For TCRbeta analysis, collaborator samples were shipped as frozen whole blood, as isolated PBMCs, or as DNA extracted from either sample type.

The V and J segments used are TRBV9 and TRBJ2-7, and TRBD2 matches 15 of the central bases. The clonotype was recovered from a human donor in a cohort sampled during active COVID-19. Sequencing was carried out using peripheral blood. At the DNA level, the sequence is TGTGCCAGCAGCCCCAGATCCGGACTAGCGGGGGGGTTTTGGGACGAGCAGTACTTC. This yields the protein CASSPRSGLAGGFWDEQYF.